What follows are 16 T cell receptor beta chains derived from one specimen sequenced in a study of T cell responses to AZD1222 COVID-19 vaccine. Libraries were prepared by immunoSEQ multiplex PCR; TCRdb keeps only in-frame clonotypes and omits some of them. The repertoire includes about 180,000 clones, roughly nine tenths of them detected once, and roughly 1.6% sits in the top ten. Sequenced material: peripheral blood, taken on day 0 of AZD1222 vaccination. The receptors shown here come from an adult in good health.

J is TRBJ2-7 and V is TRBV25-1, with 8 nucleotides matching TRBD2. V shed 3 bases, J shed 6 bases, and the junction held 13 bases outside the gene matches. CDR1 MGHDK and CDR2 SYGVNS come from the germline V gene. CDR3 length: 16 amino acids. The CDR3 reads CASSDPAGGSGGEQYF. CDR3 coding DNA: TGTGCCAGCAGTGATCCTGCGGGGGGCAGTGGGGGCGAGCAGTACTTC.

The V gene is TRBV11-1, the J gene TRBJ1-2; D is undetermined. This CDR3 has 13 residues. V dropped 0 bases and J dropped 6 bases, with 8 bases sitting between them. CDR1 and CDR2 from the germline V gene are SGHAT and FQDESV (reference sequence). The CDR3 is CASSLAGSNGYTF. The CDR3 bases are TGTGCCAGCAGCTTAGCCGGGAGCAATGGCTACACCTTC.

CDR3 nucleotides: TGTGCCAGCACCGGAGGGGTGGAGGGTGGTTGGACTGAAGCTTTCTTT. Translated: CASTGGVEGGWTEAFF. The chain carries TRBV5-6 and TRBJ1-1; a possible D gene is TRBD1 (5 bases). The CDR3 consists of 16 residues. With 6 bases removed from V and 5 bases from J, the gap between germline ends came to 23 bases. Germline CDR1 is SGHDT and CDR2 is YYEEEE. Combining the CDR3 with reference TRBV5-6 and TRBJ1-1 gives the whole variable domain DAGVTQSPTHLIKTRGQQVTLRCSPKSGHDTVSWYQQALGQGPQFIFQYYEEEERQRGNFPDRFSGHQFPNYSSELNVNALLLGDSALYLCASTGGVEGGWTEAFFGQGTRLTVV.

This chain joins TRBV24-1 and TRBJ2-5; 10 positions match TRBD2. Germline V gene data show CDR1 as KGHDR and CDR2 as SFDVKD. The CDR3 length is 15 residues. The V gene end was trimmed by 6 bases and the J gene end by 1 base; junction bases not matched to a gene: 4. CDR3 amino acids: CATSLSGGPQETQYF. CDR3 nucleotides: TGTGCCACCAGTCTTAGCGGGGGGCCCCAAGAGACCCAGTACTTC.

The rearrangement links TRBV5-6 to TRBJ2-1; D remains unclear. This CDR3 has 14 amino acids. V was shortened by 4 bases and J by 3 bases, with 11 bases between the two germline ends. CDR1 SGHDT and CDR2 YYEEEE come from the germline V gene. The CDR3 nucleotides read TGTGCCAGCAGCCGGCCCCTCCACTACAATGAGCAGTTCTTC. This gives the protein CASSRPLHYNEQFF.

The chain joins TRBV24-1 to TRBJ2-5; TRBD2 might be the D (5 bases). This CDR3 spans 14 amino acids. V was shortened by 5 bases and J by 2 bases, with 11 bases between the two germline ends. CDR1 is KGHDR and CDR2 is SFDVKD in the germline V gene. The CDR3 region has the DNA TGTGCCACCAGTGGCCCGTCGGGGCAAGAGACCCAGTACTTC. Translated: CATSGPSGQETQYF.

This sequence joins TRBV24-1 and TRBJ2-3; D may be TRBD1 or TRBD2 (6 bases each). The germline CDR1 and CDR2 sequences are KGHDR and SFDVKD. The CDR3 spans 17 residues. Trimming took off 2 bases at V and 3 bases at J, with 17 bases between the two ends. The DNA of the CDR3 is TGTGCCACCAGTGATTCGGGAGTCGGGGGCAGAACAGATACGCAGTATTTT. Its translation: CATSDSGVGGRTDTQYF.

The J gene is TRBJ2-6, the V gene TRBV28; D unresolved. The length of the CDR3 is 24 residues. The ends were cut back, 4 bases at V and 0 bases at J, with 34 bases in the middle. Germline-derived CDR1 and CDR2 are MDHEN and SYDVKM. CDR3 DNA sequence: TGTGCCAGCAGTTGTGGGCGCGGATCGTGGCTTCCCGAGAACTACGACTCTGGGGCCAACGTCCTGACTTTC. The encoded protein is CASSCGRGSWLPENYDSGANVLTF. The full variable domain, rest sourced from reference TRBV28 and TRBJ2-6, is DVKVTQSSRYLVKRTGEKVFLECVQDMDHENMFWYRQDPGLGLRLIYFSYDVKMKEKGDIPEGYSVSREKKERFSLILESASTNQTSMYLCASSCGRGSWLPENYDSGANVLTFGAGSRLTVL.

The gene calls are TRBV20-1 and TRBJ2-7; D remains ambiguous. Trimming took off 6 bases at V and 4 bases at J, with 7 bases between the two ends. This CDR3 contains 10 residues. Looked up from germline, CDR1 is DFQATT and CDR2 is SNEGSKA (reference sequence). CDR3 region: CSAHYYEQYF. CDR3 nucleotide sequence: TGCAGTGCGCATTATTACGAGCAGTACTTC.

V usage is TRBV12-3 or TRBV12-4 and J usage is TRBJ1-1, with D possibly TRBD1 on 6 matching bases. The CDR3 is 13 residues long. Trimming removed 5 bases from V and 1 base from J, with 8 bases in between. CDR3 in amino acids: CASSGDKNTEAFF. CDR3 in DNA: TGTGCCAGCAGTGGGGACAAGAACACTGAAGCTTTCTTT.

This sequence joins TRBV19 and TRBJ2-2; D tentatively reads TRBD1 or TRBD2 (5 bases each). The germline V gene encodes CDR1 LNHDA and CDR2 SQIVND (reference sequence). The CDR3 length is 14 residues. Trimming took 0 bases from V and 6 from J, leaving 8 bases between them. CDR3 coding DNA: TGTGCCAGTAGTATAGAAAGAGGGGCCGGGGAGCTGTTTTTT. Its protein is CASSIERGAGELFF.

The gene calls are TRBV18 and TRBJ2-4, with D possibly TRBD1 on 7 matching bases. The V gene lost 8 bases and the J gene lost 7 bases, with 21 bases spanning the gap. The germline V gene has CDR1 KGHSH and CDR2 LQKENI. The CDR3 is made up of 15 amino acids. CDR3 in amino acids: CASAASGGLGNIQYF. DNA for the CDR3: TGTGCCAGCGCCGCGTCAGGGGGGCTGGGGAACATTCAGTACTTC.

The chain combines TRBV7-2 with TRBJ1-1; a weak D match, TRBD1 (6 bases). In germline, CDR1 is SGHTA, CDR2 FQGNSA. The ends were cut back, 4 bases at V and 3 bases at J, with 12 bases in the middle. This CDR3 is built from 14 residues. CDR3: CASSSGGAHTEAFF. The CDR3, as DNA: TGTGCCAGCAGCTCCGGGGGGGCCCACACTGAAGCTTTCTTT.

The chain couples TRBV9 to TRBJ2-2; no definite D call. Trimming left V 3 bases short and J 4 bases short, with 10 bases between. CDR1 and CDR2 from the germline V gene are SGDLS and YYNGEE. The CDR3 runs to 14 residues. The DNA for the CDR3 is TGTGCCAGCAGCGCTGGGCCTATCACCGGGGAGCTGTTTTTT. It is translated as CASSAGPITGELFF.

V usage is TRBV6-5 and J usage is TRBJ1-6; 7 bases are a match to TRBD1. Germline V gene lookup returns CDR1 MNHEY and CDR2 SVGAGI. The junction had 5 bases not matched to a gene; V was cut back by 0 bases and J by 9 bases. CDR3 size: 15 residues. CDR3 region: CASSYSEGAGSPLHF. The CDR3, as DNA: TGTGCCAGCAGTTACTCCGAGGGGGCCGGTTCACCCCTCCACTTT.

This chain links TRBV6-5 with TRBJ1-3; D is ambiguous. The CDR3 has 14 amino acids. Germline CDR1 MNHEY, CDR2 SVGAGI. With 6 bases removed from V and 1 base from J, the gap between germline ends came to 10 bases. The CDR3 region has the DNA TGTGCCAGCAGCCCAATGGTTTCTGGAAACACCATATATTTT. This translates into CASSPMVSGNTIYF.